These 17 T cell receptor beta chains came from one sample sequenced in a study of cytomegalovirus exposure and HLA in healthy donors. Primers included in the PCR were 60 Vbeta and 13 Jbeta primers. Sequencing used immunoSEQ multiplex PCR; TCRdb keeps in-frame clones, though not all of them. Of 150,000 to 180,000 clones listed, roughly 77% are singletons. Source material: PBMCs. The receptor set was obtained from a man aged 30-40 years in good health and CMV-seropositive.

This clone occurred once. V gene TRBV6-5 combines with J gene TRBJ1-4, with a weak D call TRBD1 (5 bases). The germline CDR1 and CDR2 sequences are MNHEY and SVGAGI. Trimming removed 0 bases at V and 1 base at J, with 9 bases between. This CDR3 spans 16 amino acids. CDR3 bases: TGTGCCAGCAGTTACTCGATGGGGCGAACTAATGAAAAACTGTTTTTT. Its translation is CASSYSMGRTNEKLFF.

The genes are TRBV18 and TRBJ2-7, with 11 bases identical to TRBD2. Germline CDR1 is KGHSH and CDR2 is LQKENI. V shed 3 bases, J shed 4 bases, and the junction held 11 bases outside the gene matches. The CDR3 totals 17 residues. This CDR3 is CASSPSRGSGGAYEQYF. CDR3 nucleotide sequence: TGTGCCAGCTCACCTTCCCGGGGTAGCGGGGGGGCGTACGAGCAGTACTTC. Full variable domain (missing parts from reference TRBV18 and TRBJ2-7): NAGVMQNPRHLVRRRGQEARLRCSPMKGHSHVYWYRQLPEEGLKFMVYLQKENIIDESGMPKERFSAEFPKEGPSILRIQQVVRGDSAAYFCASSPSRGSGGAYEQYFGPGTRLTVT.

The DNA of the CDR3 is TGTGCCAGCAGCTTGCCCGGTGCGGGGGGGCGAGACGGAGAGACCCAGTACTTC. It codes for CASSLPGAGGRDGETQYF. The chain joins TRBV5-6 to TRBJ2-5, with 9 bases fitting TRBD2. Germline CDR1 SGHDT, CDR2 YYEEEE. With V trimmed by 1 base and J by 4 bases, 14 bases remained unmatched. This CDR3 has 18 residues.

The CDR3 nucleotides are TGTGCCAGCAGTTCCAAAGCCGGGCGGGCTGAAGCTTTCTTT. The encoded protein is CASSSKAGRAEAFF. The chain combines TRBV28 with TRBJ1-1; no clear D. Trimming took 4 bases from V and 6 from J, leaving 15 bases between them. The CDR3 length is 14 residues. Germline V gives CDR1 MDHEN, CDR2 SYDVKM.

This clone has just one count. CDR3 nucleotide sequence: TGTGCCTGGAGTATGACAGGCAACACTGAAGCTTTCTTT. This encodes CAWSMTGNTEAFF. The chain carries TRBV30 and TRBJ1-1; weak D call: TRBD1 (6 bases). V dropped 2 bases and J dropped 2 bases, with 9 bases sitting between them. The length of the CDR3 is 13 residues. Germline V CDR1 and CDR2: GTSNPN, SVGIG (reference sequence). The variable domain in full, with the rest retrieved from reference TRBV30 and TRBJ1-1, is SQTIHQWPATLVQPVGSPLSLECTVEGTSNPNLYWYRQAAGRGLQLLFYSVGIGQISSEVPQNLSASRPQDRQFILSSKKLLLSDSGFYLCAWSMTGNTEAFFGQGTRLTVV.

The chain employs TRBV14 and TRBJ1-1; D might be TRBD1 (6 bases). Between the trimmed V and J ends, which lost 4 bases and 2 bases, there was a span of 8 bases. Germline lookup yields CDR1 SGHDN and CDR2 FVKESK. This CDR3 has 13 residues. CDR3 loop: CASSRTANTEAFF. CDR3 DNA sequence: TGTGCCAGCAGCCGGACAGCCAACACTGAAGCTTTCTTT.

V gene TRBV6-5 combines with J gene TRBJ2-3; maybe TRBD1 (5 bases). The V and J ends lost 4 bases and 4 bases respectively, with 12 bases between them. This CDR3 is built from 14 residues. The germline V gene has CDR1 MNHEY and CDR2 SVGAGI. CDR3 sequence: CASSSNRFPDTQYF. CDR3 bases: TGTGCCAGCAGTTCCAACAGGTTCCCAGATACGCAGTATTTT.

The rearrangement links TRBV27 to TRBJ2-1, with 8 nucleotides matching TRBD2. Losses at the gene ends were 5 bases for V and 9 bases for J; bases not matched to a gene: 6. CDR3 length: 13 amino acids. Germline V gene sequence: CDR1 MNHEY, CDR2 SMNVEV (reference sequence). In DNA form, the CDR3 reads TGTGCCAGCAGTGTAGCGGGATTAGGTGAGCAGTTCTTC. It is translated as CASSVAGLGEQFF.

J is TRBJ2-5 and V is TRBV5-4; 7 positions match TRBD1. Germline V lookup: CDR1 SGHNT, CDR2 YYREEE (reference sequence). The CDR3 is 16 amino acids. Trimming cost V 0 bases and J 5 bases; bases outside gene matches: 10. The CDR3 is CASSLALGQVGETQYF. CDR3 nucleotide sequence: TGTGCCAGCAGCTTGGCCCTAGGACAGGTGGGGGAGACCCAGTACTTC.

Written as DNA, the CDR3 is TGTGCCAGCAGTCCCGAGATGCGGCGGACCTACAATGAGCAGTTCTTC. Residues: CASSPEMRRTYNEQFF. The chain joins TRBV28 to TRBJ2-1, with D unresolved. The CDR3 contains 16 residues. The ends were cut back, 5 bases at V and 2 bases at J, with 16 bases in the middle. The germline CDR1 and CDR2 sequences are MDHEN and SYDVKM. The whole variable domain, filled in from reference TRBV28 and TRBJ2-1, reads DVKVTQSSRYLVKRTGEKVFLECVQDMDHENMFWYRQDPGLGLRLIYFSYDVKMKEKGDIPEGYSVSREKKERFSLILESASTNQTSMYLCASSPEMRRTYNEQFFGPGTRLTVL.

The V and J genes are TRBV5-1 and TRBJ1-4, with D possibly TRBD1 on 5 matching bases. V was clipped by 2 bases and J by 6 bases, with 14 bases between them. Germline V gives CDR1 SGHRS, CDR2 YFSETQ. The CDR3 has 15 amino acids. CDR3 nucleotide sequence: TGCGCCAGCAGCTTTTCCGCGGGGGAATATGAAAAACTGTTTTTT. Its protein is CASSFSAGEYEKLFF.

The chain carries TRBV7-9 and TRBJ1-1, with 12 bases identical to TRBD1. CDR1 is SEHNR, CDR2 FQNEAQ, per germline (reference sequence). J gave up 4 bases and V 5 bases, and 5 bases lay outside the gene matches. This CDR3 is 15 amino acids long. The CDR3 coding sequence is TGTGCCAGCAGCCCGGGACAGGGGGCGCGCACTGAAGCTTTCTTT. This sequence encodes CASSPGQGARTEAFF.

This clone occurred once. The chain links TRBV4-1 to TRBJ1-5; a possible D gene is TRBD1 (6 bases). Trimming shortened V by 0 bases and J by 0 bases, and 15 bases separated the two germline ends. Germline V gives CDR1 MGHRA, CDR2 YSYEKL. The CDR3 extends over 18 amino acids. CDR3 loop: CASSQDPLGAISNQPQHF. For the CDR3, the DNA is TGCGCCAGCAGCCAAGATCCTCTGGGGGCTATTAGCAATCAGCCCCAGCATTTT.

V is TRBV29-1 and J is TRBJ1-5; 7 bases are a match to TRBD1. The CDR3 is 14 amino acids. J gave up 0 bases and V 5 bases, and 4 bases lay outside the gene matches. CDR1 and CDR2 (germline): SQVTM, ANQGSEA. CDR3 coding DNA: TGCAGCGTTCGACAGGGAGGTAGCAATCAGCCCCAGCATTTT. Translated, it gives CSVRQGGSNQPQHF.

This chain links TRBV27 with TRBJ1-5, with D possibly TRBD1 on 5 matching bases. The CDR3 consists of 15 residues. Trimming shortened V by 2 bases and J by 7 bases, and 15 bases separated the two germline ends. Germline V CDR1 and CDR2: MNHEY, SMNVEV (reference sequence). CDR3 protein: CASSLSTDSRQPQHF. In DNA, the CDR3 is TGTGCCAGCAGTTTAAGTACAGACAGCAGGCAGCCCCAGCATTTT.

This clone has just one count. The chain employs TRBV15 and TRBJ2-1, with 13 bases that match TRBD2. Germline V lookup: CDR1 LNHNV, CDR2 YYDKDF (reference sequence). The CDR3 is 18 residues long. V was clipped by 2 bases and J by 1 base; unmatched bases: 5. In nucleotides, the CDR3 is TGTGCCACCAGCAGATCGAGGACTAGCGGGAGATCCTACAATGAGCAGTTCTTC. Amino acids: CATSRSRTSGRSYNEQFF.

CDR3 sequence: CASSTWLGTIGGGGYTF. The CDR3 DNA reads TGCGCCAGCAGCACATGGCTCGGGACCATCGGGGGGGGAGGCTACACCTTC. The chain carries TRBV4-3 and TRBJ1-2; a weak D match, TRBD1 (5 bases). Trimming removed 5 bases at V and 8 bases at J, with 27 bases between. Germline CDR1 is LGHNA and CDR2 is YSLEER. The CDR3 is 17 residues long.